Listed below are T cell receptor beta chains from one sample, sequenced in a study of blood T cells in healthy people across ages. TCRdb reprocessed the 5' RACE reads via MiXCR and lists one record per CDR3 protein. The data contain 1,500,000 or so distinct CDR3 sequences, roughly 43% of them seen just once; the ten biggest clones take up around 4%. The sequencing input was blood. All receptors come from a woman aged 18-35 years in good health. Each CDR3 is given with its conserved first and last residue. The D gene is left open where the match is weak. Only some rows state a clone size, as once, few, many or a class for expanded clones.

v_gene	j_gene	d_gene	abundance	CDR3aa	CDR3nt
TRBV12-3/TRBV12-4	TRBJ1-1	TRBD1	few	CASSPGQGYYLMNTEAFF	TGTGCCAGCAGCCCTGGACAGGGCTACTATCTTATGAACACTGAAGCTTTCTTT
TRBV24-1	TRBJ2-1	.	few	CATSDYGIAEQFF	TGTGCCACCAGTGATTACGGGATCGCCGAGCAGTTCTTC
TRBV29-1	TRBJ2-1	.	many	CSVQFIDHNEQFF	TGCAGCGTTCAATTTATCGACCACAATGAGCAGTTCTTC
TRBV11-1	TRBJ2-7	.	.	CASSFFPAYEQYF	TGTGCCAGCAGCTTTTTTCCGGCCTACGAGCAGTACTTC
TRBV9	TRBJ2-7	.	.	CASSDRLTGAYEQNF	TGTGCCAGCAGCGACCGACTCACGGGGGCCTACGAGCAGAATTTC
TRBV7-6	TRBJ2-1	.	.	CASSSGSPTYNKQFF	TGTGCCAGCAGCTCGGGAAGTCCGACCTACAATAAGCAGTTCTTC
TRBV14	TRBJ1-4	.	.	CASRVSATNEELFF	TGTGCCAGCAGGGTGTCTGCAACTAATGAAGAACTGTTTTTT
TRBV12-3/TRBV12-4	TRBJ2-7	TRBD1	few	CASSHTGTGPYEQYF	TGTGCCAGCAGTCACACCGGGACAGGGCCCTACGAGCAGTACTTC
TRBV12-3/TRBV12-4	TRBJ1-5	.	.	CASSLIYQPQHF	TGTGCCAGCAGTTTAATATATCAGCCCCAGCATTTT
TRBV3-1	TRBJ2-7	TRBD2	.	CASSLAGFKGEQYF	TGTGCCAGCAGTCTAGCGGGATTTAAGGGCGAGCAGTACTTC
TRBV20-1	TRBJ1-2	TRBD1	.	CSARGAGGGYTF	TGCAGTGCTAGAGGTGCAGGGGGCGGCTACACCTTC
TRBV7-9	TRBJ1-2	TRBD1	.	CASSLVTGASHLYGYTF	TGTGCCAGCAGCTTAGTCACAGGGGCTTCTCACCTCTATGGCTACACCTTC
TRBV7-2	TRBJ2-4	TRBD2	.	CASSLARGGAGPLAKNIQYF	TGTGCCAGCAGCTTAGCGCGGGGGGGCGCTGGGCCCCTAGCCAAAAACATTCAGTACTTC
TRBV4-3	TRBJ1-2	.	few	CASSQDSGFQNYGYTF	TGCGCCAGCAGCCAAGATTCCGGGTTTCAGAACTATGGCTACACCTTC
TRBV6-5	TRBJ2-3	.	.	CASSYSPYSGVYGTDTQYF	TGTGCCAGCAGTTACTCTCCTTACTCGGGTGTCTACGGCACAGATACGCAGTATTTT
TRBV12-3/TRBV12-4	TRBJ2-3	.	.	CASSLKPSPTQDTQYF	TGTGCCAGCAGTTTAAAGCCTAGCCCTACCCAAGATACGCAGTATTTT
TRBV20-1	TRBJ1-5	.	.	CSVGRVGNQPQHF	TGCAGTGTCGGCAGGGTGGGCAATCAGCCCCAGCATTTT
TRBV7-2	TRBJ1-1	TRBD1	.	CTSSGRGFTEAFF	TGTACCAGCAGCGGCAGGGGGTTCACTGAAGCTTTCTTT
TRBV20-1	TRBJ2-3	.	.	CSASMGNTDTQYF	TGCAGTGCTAGTATGGGGAACACAGATACGCAGTATTTT
TRBV10-3	TRBJ2-7	TRBD2	.	CAISEGLAGNSYEQYF	TGTGCCATCAGTGAGGGACTAGCGGGTAATTCCTACGAGCAGTACTTC
TRBV10-3	TRBJ2-1	.	.	CAISGTAYNEQFF	TGTGCCATCAGCGGGACGGCTTACAATGAGCAGTTCTTC
TRBV20-1	TRBJ2-1	TRBD2	many	CSARDISGRAGNEQFF	TGCAGTGCTAGAGATATCAGCGGGAGGGCCGGCAATGAGCAGTTCTTC
TRBV7-9	TRBJ2-7	.	few	CASRTDPYHEQYF	TGTGCCAGCAGGACAGATCCTTACCACGAGCAGTACTTC
TRBV12-3/TRBV12-4	TRBJ2-7	.	.	CASSHMGANEQYF	TGTGCCAGCAGTCACATGGGGGCCAATGAGCAGTACTTC
TRBV28	TRBJ2-7	.	.	CASKLRGGGYEQYF	TGTGCCAGCAAATTGAGGGGGGGAGGCTACGAGCAGTACTTC
TRBV7-2	TRBJ1-2	.	few	CASSLRDLVYTF	TGTGCCAGCAGCCTACGGGATTTAGTCTACACCTTC
TRBV7-3	TRBJ1-1	.	.	CASSLIPLRVTEAFF	TGTGCCAGCAGCTTAATACCTTTGAGGGTCACTGAAGCTTTCTTT
TRBV6-1	TRBJ1-5	.	.	CARRTVQPQHF	TGTGCCAGGAGGACGGTACAGCCCCAGCATTTT
TRBV7-8	TRBJ2-7	TRBD2	.	CASSHLAGASHEQYF	TGTGCCAGCAGCCACCTAGCGGGAGCAAGCCACGAGCAGTACTTC
TRBV2	TRBJ2-7	.	.	CASTWAVSDEQYF	TGTGCCAGCACCTGGGCAGTTTCCGACGAGCAGTACTTC
TRBV11-2	TRBJ2-3	.	.	CASSFASGAHPAQYF	TGTGCCAGCAGCTTCGCTTCTGGTGCCCATCCCGCGCAGTATTTT
TRBV30	TRBJ2-3	.	.	CAWSVITDTQYF	TGTGCCTGGAGTGTAATCACAGATACGCAGTATTTT
TRBV9	TRBJ2-7	.	.	CASSVGASPATYEQYF	TGTGCCAGCAGCGTAGGGGCTAGCCCGGCTACCTACGAGCAGTACTTC
TRBV7-2	TRBJ2-4	.	few	CASSPGVYLAKNIQYF	TGTGCCAGCAGCCCCGGAGTTTACCTAGCCAAAAACATTCAGTACTTC
TRBV20-1	TRBJ2-4	.	few	CSARERTANIQYF	TGCAGTGCTAGAGAAAGGACAGCTAACATTCAGTACTTC
TRBV5-1	TRBJ2-5	.	few	CASSLGTSGEETQYF	TGCGCCAGCAGCCTAGGGACTTCCGGGGAAGAGACCCAGTACTTC
TRBV6-5	TRBJ2-1	.	.	CASSFNRVVNEQFF	TGTGCCAGCAGCTTCAACAGGGTGGTTAATGAGCAGTTCTTC
TRBV3-1	TRBJ2-1	TRBD1	many	CASSLNRGEQFF	TGTGCCAGCAGCCTTAACAGGGGTGAGCAGTTCTTC
TRBV7-2	TRBJ1-3	.	.	CASSPPGRTGNTIYF	TGTGCCAGCAGCCCCCCAGGGCGAACGGGAAACACCATATATTTT
TRBV7-2	TRBJ2-7	TRBD2	.	CASSLEASVGLADYEQYF	TGTGCCAGCAGCTTAGAGGCCAGTGTGGGACTAGCAGATTACGAGCAGTACTTC
TRBV11-2	TRBJ2-3	TRBD2	.	CASSLVARTSGTPRDTQYF	TGTGCCAGCAGCTTAGTGGCCCGGACTAGCGGGACCCCGAGGGATACGCAGTATTTT
TRBV7-9	TRBJ1-1	.	.	CASSLSRLRNTEAFF	TGTGCCAGCAGCTTAAGTCGATTGAGGAACACTGAAGCTTTCTTT
TRBV20-1	TRBJ2-2	.	.	CSASNDQNTGELFF	TGCAGTGCTAGTAACGACCAGAACACCGGGGAGCTGTTTTTT
TRBV12-3/TRBV12-4	TRBJ2-1	.	.	CASSTFRYNEQFF	TGTGCCAGCAGTACCTTCCGATACAATGAGCAGTTCTTC
TRBV7-2	TRBJ2-2	TRBD2	.	CASSYRWGGNTGELFF	TGTGCCAGCAGCTACCGTTGGGGGGGGAACACCGGGGAGCTGTTTTTT
TRBV10-3	TRBJ2-1	.	.	CAIRPTTRVGGVRTIDEQFF	TGTGCCATCAGGCCAACTACACGAGTAGGCGGGGTCCGGACTATCGATGAGCAGTTCTTC
TRBV10-3	TRBJ1-5	TRBD1	few	CAISEAGGGNQPQHF	TGTGCCATCAGTGAGGCAGGGGGTGGAAATCAGCCCCAGCATTTT
TRBV7-9	TRBJ2-7	TRBD2	few	CASSASGYYEQYF	TGTGCCAGCTCCGCTAGCGGGTACTACGAGCAGTACTTC
TRBV20-1	TRBJ2-3	TRBD2	.	CSARDRWTSASDTQYF	TGCAGTGCTAGAGACCGGTGGACTAGCGCATCAGATACGCAGTATTTT
TRBV27	TRBJ1-1	.	.	CASSLTPANTEAFF	TGTGCCAGCAGTTTAACTCCAGCCAACACTGAAGCTTTCTTT
TRBV6-5	TRBJ1-5	.	.	CASSYAERQPQHF	TGTGCCAGCAGTTACGCGGAGAGACAGCCCCAGCATTTT